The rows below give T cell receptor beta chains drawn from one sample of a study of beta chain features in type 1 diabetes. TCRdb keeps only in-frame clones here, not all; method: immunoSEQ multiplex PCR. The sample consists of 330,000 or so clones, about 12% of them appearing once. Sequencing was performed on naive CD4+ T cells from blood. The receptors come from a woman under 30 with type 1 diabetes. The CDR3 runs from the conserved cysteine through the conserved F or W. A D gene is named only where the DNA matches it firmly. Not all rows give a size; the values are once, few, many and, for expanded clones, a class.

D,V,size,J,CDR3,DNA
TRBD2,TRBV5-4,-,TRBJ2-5,CASRRHSGIHGETQYF,TGTGCCAGCAGGCGACACAGCGGGATTCACGGAGAGACCCAGTACTTC
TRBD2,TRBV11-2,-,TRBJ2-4,CASGDLAGPLAKNIQYF,TGTGCCAGCGGAGATCTAGCGGGACCGCTAGCCAAAAACATTCAGTACTTC
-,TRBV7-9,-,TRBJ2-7,CASSSRQALVDEQYF,TGTGCCAGCAGCTCCCGACAGGCCCTCGTCGACGAGCAGTACTTC
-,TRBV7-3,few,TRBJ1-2,CASIVADYGYTF,TGTGCCAGCATCGTAGCGGACTATGGCTACACCTTC
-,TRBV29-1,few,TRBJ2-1,CSVAQHNEQFF,TGCAGCGTTGCACAGCACAATGAGCAGTTCTTC
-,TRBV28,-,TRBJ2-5,CASSFLQETQYF,TGTGCCAGCAGTTTTCTGCAAGAGACCCAGTACTTC
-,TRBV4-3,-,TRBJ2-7,CASSQAGEQYF,TGCGCCAGCAGCCAAGCGGGGGAGCAGTACTTC
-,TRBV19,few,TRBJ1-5,CASQGPAIGNQPQHF,TGTGCCAGCCAGGGGCCCGCGATAGGCAATCAGCCCCAGCATTTT
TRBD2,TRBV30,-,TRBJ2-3,CAWDKTSRSTDTQYF,TGTGCCTGGGACAAGACTAGCCGAAGCACAGATACGCAGTATTTT
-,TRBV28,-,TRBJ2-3,CASSLSSTDTQYF,TGTGCCAGCAGTTTATCTAGCACAGATACGCAGTATTTT
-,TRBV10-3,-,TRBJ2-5,CAISESNSKETQYF,TGTGCCATCAGTGAGTCGAACTCCAAGGAGACCCAGTACTTC
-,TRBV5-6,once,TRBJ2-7,CASSHGAGAESYEQYF,TGTGCCAGCAGCCATGGGGCAGGGGCTGAAAGCTACGAGCAGTACTTC
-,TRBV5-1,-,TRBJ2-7,CASSLVSGYEQYF,TGCGCCAGCAGCTTGGTGTCGGGCTACGAGCAGTACTTC
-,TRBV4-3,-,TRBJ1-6,CASSQALLYNSPLHF,TGCGCCAGCAGCCAAGCCCTTCTCTATAATTCACCCCTCCACTTT
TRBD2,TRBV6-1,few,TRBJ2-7,CASSVRASGRSEQYF,TGTGCCAGCAGTGTGAGGGCTAGCGGGAGGAGCGAGCAGTACTTC
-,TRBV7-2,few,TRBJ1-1,CASSLWSGDTEAFF,TGTGCCAGCAGCTTATGGTCGGGGGACACTGAAGCTTTCTTT
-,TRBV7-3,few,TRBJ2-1,CASSKQPSSNEQFF,TGTGCCAGCAGCAAACAACCGTCTAGCAATGAGCAGTTCTTC
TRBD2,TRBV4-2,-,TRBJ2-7,CASSLGLAANYEQYF,TGTGCCAGCAGCCTCGGACTAGCGGCTAACTACGAGCAGTACTTC
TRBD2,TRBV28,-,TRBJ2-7,CASSFAGSGAYEQYF,TGTGCCAGCAGTTTCGCGGGGAGCGGGGCCTACGAGCAGTACTTC
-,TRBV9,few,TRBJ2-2,CASSVGQSNTGELFF,TGTGCCAGCAGCGTAGGACAGAGCAACACCGGGGAGCTGTTTTTT
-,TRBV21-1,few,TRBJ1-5,CASSRGHGNQPQHF,TGTGCCAGCAGCAGGGGCCACGGCAATCAGCCCCAGCATTTT
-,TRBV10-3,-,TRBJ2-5,CAISDRDSPETQYF,TGTGCCATCAGCGACCGGGACTCGCCAGAGACCCAGTACTTC
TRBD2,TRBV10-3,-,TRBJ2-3,CAINVAGGDTQYF,TGTGCCATCAACGTAGCGGGAGGGGATACGCAGTATTTT
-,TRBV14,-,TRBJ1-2,CASSQVASYGYTF,TGTGCCAGCAGCCAAGTGGCCTCCTATGGCTACACCTTC
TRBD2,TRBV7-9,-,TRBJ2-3,CAFRPARELTDTQYF,TGTGCCTTCCGACCGGCGCGGGAGCTAACAGATACGCAGTATTTT
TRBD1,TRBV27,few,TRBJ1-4,CASRQGAGEKLFF,TGTGCCAGCAGGCAGGGGGCAGGTGAAAAACTGTTTTTT
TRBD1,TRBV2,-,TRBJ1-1,CASSVRQGAREAFF,TGTGCCAGCAGTGTTAGACAGGGGGCTAGAGAAGCTTTCTTT
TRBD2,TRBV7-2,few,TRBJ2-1,CASSFRSGGSNNEQFF,TGTGCCAGCAGCTTCCGAAGCGGGGGTAGCAACAATGAGCAGTTCTTC
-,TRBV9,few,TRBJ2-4,CASSVGSGNIQYF,TGTGCCAGCAGCGTAGGGTCAGGCAACATTCAGTACTTC
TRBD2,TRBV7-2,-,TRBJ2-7,CASSLVGLAAPLSGEQYF,TGTGCCAGCAGCTTAGTGGGACTAGCGGCGCCCCTAAGTGGCGAGCAGTACTTC
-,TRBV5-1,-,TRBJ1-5,CASSVMTGDQPQHF,TGCGCCAGCAGCGTAATGACCGGGGATCAGCCCCAGCATTTT
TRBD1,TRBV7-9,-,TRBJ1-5,CASSFGRGTGQPQHF,TGTGCCAGCAGCTTCGGCAGGGGGACGGGTCAGCCCCAGCATTTT
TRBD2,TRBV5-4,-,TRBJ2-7,CASSLGPSGTYEQYF,TGTGCCAGCAGCTTGGGACCTAGCGGGACCTACGAGCAGTACTTC
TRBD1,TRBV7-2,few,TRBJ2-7,CASSLTGGKYEQYF,TGTGCCAGCAGCCTCACAGGGGGTAAATACGAGCAGTACTTC